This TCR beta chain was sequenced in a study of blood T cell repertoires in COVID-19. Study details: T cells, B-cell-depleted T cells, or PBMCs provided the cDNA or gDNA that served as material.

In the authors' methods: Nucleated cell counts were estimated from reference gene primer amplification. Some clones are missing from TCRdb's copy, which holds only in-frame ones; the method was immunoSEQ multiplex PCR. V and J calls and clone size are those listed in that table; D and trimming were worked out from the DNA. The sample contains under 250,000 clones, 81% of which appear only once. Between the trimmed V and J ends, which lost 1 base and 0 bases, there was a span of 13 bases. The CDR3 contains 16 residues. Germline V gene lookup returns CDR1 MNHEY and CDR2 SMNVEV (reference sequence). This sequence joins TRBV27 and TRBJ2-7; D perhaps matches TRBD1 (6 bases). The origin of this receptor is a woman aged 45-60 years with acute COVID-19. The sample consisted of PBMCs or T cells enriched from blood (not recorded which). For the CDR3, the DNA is TGTGCCAGCAGTTTATGGCCCCCGACAGGCTCCTACGAGCAGTACTTC. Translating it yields CASSLWPPTGSYEQYF.